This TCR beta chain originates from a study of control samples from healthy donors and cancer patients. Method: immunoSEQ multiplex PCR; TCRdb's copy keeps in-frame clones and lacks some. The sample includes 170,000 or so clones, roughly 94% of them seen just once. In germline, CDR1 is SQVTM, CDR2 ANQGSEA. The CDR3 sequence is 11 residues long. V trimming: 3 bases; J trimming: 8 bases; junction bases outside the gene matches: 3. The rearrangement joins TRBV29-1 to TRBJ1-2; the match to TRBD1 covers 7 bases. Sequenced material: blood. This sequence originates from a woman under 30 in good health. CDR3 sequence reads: CSVERGGGYTF. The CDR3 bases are TGCAGCGTTGAGAGAGGGGGCGGCTACACCTTC.